A single TCR beta chain is shown here with its context. Its target is unknown. The record originates from a study of beta chain features in type 1 diabetes. Notes on the study in general: VDJ junctions from type 1 diabetes patients carried fewer insertions and larger deletions. Healthy donors had naive, central memory and Treg TCRB repertoires that appeared less similar than those seen among patients.

Expressed TCRB transcripts got sequenced, as all isolated RNA was reverse transcribed. Naive, central memory and regulatory T cell samples produced a mean of approximately 3.5 million reads. Assay: immunoSEQ multiplex PCR; the TCRdb copy retains only in-frame clones and omits some. The data hold 250,000 to 350,000 clones, with less than 15% observed a single time. Without exception, sorted populations had purity beyond 95%. Input material: central memory CD4+ T cells from blood. The sequence was obtained from a young man in good health.

CDR3 nucleotides: TGCGCCAGCAGCTTAGGCTTCGGCGATACGCAGTATTTT. Amino acid sequence: CASSLGFGDTQYF. The chain combines TRBV5-1 with TRBJ2-3; D gene ambiguous. The V end was cut by 2 bases, the J end by 6 bases, with 10 bases between. The CDR3 is made up of 13 amino acids. Germline V lookup: CDR1 SGHRS, CDR2 YFSETQ.